Listed below are T cell receptor beta chains from one sample, sequenced in a study of breast tumors, draining lymph nodes, adjacent tissues. TCRdb fed the multiplex PCR reads into MiXCR, producing one record per CDR3 protein. The sample has roughly 130,000 distinct CDR3 sequences; around 20% are singletons. The sequenced sample consisted of axillary lymph node tissue. These receptors were obtained from a female donor with breast cancer. Some clones in this sample may be carry-over from other donors' samples. The CDR3 runs from the conserved cysteine through the conserved F or W. D genes are given only for firm matches. Expanded clones are given a class, and other clones once, few, many or no size at all.

abundance: many
v_gene: TRBV19
d_gene: .
j_gene: TRBJ2-3
CDR3nt: TGTGCCAGTAGTGGGGTCCTCGGAGGCCTCACAGATACGCAGTATTTT
CDR3aa: CASSGVLGGLTDTQYF

abundance: .
v_gene: TRBV9
d_gene: TRBD2
j_gene: TRBJ2-1
CDR3nt: TGTGCCACCCGTAGCGGGAGGGGTGACTGGGATGAGCAGTTCTTC
CDR3aa: CATRSGRGDWDEQFF

abundance: many
v_gene: TRBV5-1
d_gene: TRBD2
j_gene: TRBJ2-1
CDR3nt: TGCGCCAGCCATAGCGGGTCCTCTTCCTACAATGAGCAGTTCTTC
CDR3aa: CASHSGSSSYNEQFF

abundance: many
v_gene: TRBV9
d_gene: TRBD2
j_gene: TRBJ2-5
CDR3nt: TGTGCCAGCAGCGTTAGCGGGGGGGCCGAGACCCAGTACTTC
CDR3aa: CASSVSGGAETQYF

abundance: many
v_gene: TRBV10-3
d_gene: .
j_gene: TRBJ2-7
CDR3nt: TGTGCCATCAGTGAGTCCTTGGGACACTCCTACGAGCAGTACTTC
CDR3aa: CAISESLGHSYEQYF

abundance: many
v_gene: TRBV20-1
d_gene: .
j_gene: TRBJ2-7
CDR3nt: TGCAGTGCTAGAGGGGACACGGACTACGAGCAGTACTTC
CDR3aa: CSARGDTDYEQYF

abundance: many
v_gene: TRBV7-8
d_gene: .
j_gene: TRBJ2-1
CDR3nt: TGTGCCAGCAGCTTAGTTTTGTCTCCTCCCCTGAGCTCCTACAATGAGCAGTTCTTC
CDR3aa: CASSLVLSPPLSSYNEQFF

abundance: many
v_gene: TRBV5-1
d_gene: TRBD2
j_gene: TRBJ2-7
CDR3nt: TGCGCCAGCAGCGGGGGACTAGCGGGCTTAAGCTCCTACGAGCAGTACTTC
CDR3aa: CASSGGLAGLSSYEQYF

abundance: many
v_gene: TRBV12-3/TRBV12-4
d_gene: TRBD2
j_gene: TRBJ2-1
CDR3nt: TGTGCCAGCAGTTTATGGACTAGCGGGGGCGAGCAGTTCTTC
CDR3aa: CASSLWTSGGEQFF

abundance: many
v_gene: TRBV6-6
d_gene: .
j_gene: TRBJ2-7
CDR3nt: TGTGCCAGCAGGTACTCCGGAGGGGCGACGTACGAGCAGTACTTC
CDR3aa: CASRYSGGATYEQYF

abundance: few
v_gene: TRBV11-3
d_gene: TRBD1
j_gene: TRBJ2-1
CDR3nt: TGTGCCAGCAGCTTAGAAGGGACAGGATCCTACAATGAGCAGTTCTTC
CDR3aa: CASSLEGTGSYNEQFF

abundance: many
v_gene: TRBV9
d_gene: TRBD1
j_gene: TRBJ2-4
CDR3nt: TGTGCCAGCAGCGGCGGACAGGGGGCCAAAAACATTCAGTACTTC
CDR3aa: CASSGGQGAKNIQYF

abundance: many
v_gene: TRBV6-5
d_gene: .
j_gene: TRBJ1-2
CDR3nt: TGTGCCAGCAGCCCAGGGAGGGTTGGCTACACCTTC
CDR3aa: CASSPGRVGYTF

abundance: many
v_gene: TRBV5-4
d_gene: TRBD2
j_gene: TRBJ2-2
CDR3nt: TGTGCCAGCAGCATACAAGCGGGGCTTTCTGGGGAGCTGTTTTTT
CDR3aa: CASSIQAGLSGELFF

abundance: many
v_gene: TRBV7-9
d_gene: .
j_gene: TRBJ2-3
CDR3nt: TGTGCCAGCAGCTTCGCCACAGATGCGCAGTATTTT
CDR3aa: CASSFATDAQYF

abundance: many
v_gene: TRBV6-1
d_gene: TRBD1
j_gene: TRBJ2-7
CDR3nt: TGTGCCAGCATTCCCTGGACAGGGTCCAACGAGCAGTACTTC
CDR3aa: CASIPWTGSNEQYF

abundance: many
v_gene: TRBV5-6
d_gene: .
j_gene: TRBJ1-6
CDR3nt: TGTGCCAGCAGCGGGAGGGTTTCACCCCTCCACTTT
CDR3aa: CASSGRVSPLHF

abundance: many
v_gene: TRBV20-1
d_gene: .
j_gene: TRBJ2-1
CDR3nt: TGCAGTGCTAGAAAATTGGGGGTCACCAACAATGAGCAGTTCTTC
CDR3aa: CSARKLGVTNNEQFF

abundance: .
v_gene: TRBV4-1
d_gene: TRBD2
j_gene: TRBJ2-1
CDR3nt: TGCGCCAGCAGCCAAGGGAGGGGCGGGGGGAATGAGCAGTTCTTC
CDR3aa: CASSQGRGGGNEQFF

abundance: many
v_gene: TRBV3-1
d_gene: TRBD2
j_gene: TRBJ2-1
CDR3nt: TGTGCCAGCAGACTAGCGGGATACAATGAGCAGTTCTTC
CDR3aa: CASRLAGYNEQFF

abundance: many
v_gene: TRBV4-1
d_gene: .
j_gene: TRBJ2-7
CDR3nt: TGCGCCAGCAGCCATCCAGGGGCCTACGAGCAGTACTTC
CDR3aa: CASSHPGAYEQYF

abundance: many
v_gene: TRBV6-6
d_gene: TRBD2
j_gene: TRBJ2-7
CDR3nt: TGTGCCAGCAGCTCAAGACTAGCGGAAAGGGGGGAGCAGTACTTC
CDR3aa: CASSSRLAERGEQYF

abundance: many
v_gene: TRBV20-1
d_gene: .
j_gene: TRBJ2-1
CDR3nt: TGCAGTGCTCCTTCGGACGGTTACAATGAGCAGTTCTTC
CDR3aa: CSAPSDGYNEQFF

abundance: .
v_gene: TRBV27
d_gene: .
j_gene: TRBJ1-2
CDR3nt: TGTGCCAGCAGTTCCCCGGGGCGGGGGCAGGGCTGCACCTTC
CDR3aa: CASSSPGRGQGCTF

abundance: many
v_gene: TRBV12-3/TRBV12-4
d_gene: TRBD2
j_gene: TRBJ2-1
CDR3nt: TGTGCCAGCAGGGATACTAGCGGGAGCCCCAATGAGCAGTTCTTC
CDR3aa: CASRDTSGSPNEQFF

abundance: many
v_gene: TRBV12-5
d_gene: .
j_gene: TRBJ1-2
CDR3nt: TGTGCTAGTGGTTTGTCCTCAGGGATAGATAACTATGGCTACACCTTC
CDR3aa: CASGLSSGIDNYGYTF

abundance: .
v_gene: TRBV20-1
d_gene: .
j_gene: TRBJ1-6
CDR3nt: TGCAGTGCTAGAGTAACCGGGGGCTATAATTCACCCCTCCACTTT
CDR3aa: CSARVTGGYNSPLHF

abundance: many
v_gene: TRBV7-9
d_gene: .
j_gene: TRBJ1-4
CDR3nt: TGTGCCAGCAGCTTAGGTTTCGGTGGCAGGGGTAGCGAAAAACTGTTTTTT
CDR3aa: CASSLGFGGRGSEKLFF

abundance: many
v_gene: TRBV29-1
d_gene: .
j_gene: TRBJ2-2
CDR3nt: TGCAGCGCCCAAGGTCAGACCAACACCGGGGAGCTGTTTTTT
CDR3aa: CSAQGQTNTGELFF